A selection of T cell receptor beta chains follows, all from one sample in a study of blood T cell repertoires in COVID-19. TCRdb's copy holds only in-frame clones and misses some; the assay was immunoSEQ multiplex PCR. The data hold 350,000 to 450,000 clones, with under 85% observed a single time. Sequences were obtained from PBMCs or T cells enriched from blood (not recorded which). The receptors originated from a woman between 50 and 59 years old who had recovered from COVID-19. CDR3s include the opening cysteine and the closing phenylalanine or tryptophan. The D gene is left open where the match is weak. Size is stated for part of the rows, as once, few or many counts, or as a class when the clone is expanded.

j_call	d_call	clone_size	v_call	cdr3_aa	cdr3_nt
TRBJ1-1	TRBD1	few	TRBV19	CASIWAQGAPGTEAFF	TGTGCCAGTATCTGGGCACAGGGGGCGCCGGGCACTGAAGCTTTCTTT
TRBJ2-1	TRBD2	-	TRBV11-2	CASSGSSGGNSYNEQFF	TGTGCCAGCAGCGGAAGTAGCGGGGGGAACTCCTACAATGAGCAGTTCTTC
TRBJ2-3	TRBD2	-	TRBV29-1	CSGRLAGGNTQYF	TGCAGCGGGAGACTAGCGGGAGGGAATACGCAGTATTTT
TRBJ2-1	TRBD1	-	TRBV7-2	CASSPGSGTGGNEQFF	TGTGCCAGCAGCCCCGGTAGCGGAACAGGGGGCAATGAGCAGTTCTTC
TRBJ1-1	TRBD1	-	TRBV10-3	CAISDAGQTNTEAFF	TGTGCCATCAGTGACGCGGGACAGACGAACACTGAAGCTTTCTTT
TRBJ1-1	-	-	TRBV3-1/TRBV3-2	CASNNRESEAFF	TGTGCCAGCAACAACAGGGAGTCTGAAGCTTTCTTT
TRBJ1-6	TRBD1	-	TRBV4-2	CASSPGDRGRNSPLHF	TGTGCCAGCAGCCCGGGGGACAGGGGACGTAATTCACCCCTCCACTTT
TRBJ2-7	-	few	TRBV6-2/TRBV6-3	CASSSLGGGTARSYEQYF	TGTGCCAGCAGTTCTCTCGGCGGGGGGACAGCGAGGTCCTACGAGCAGTACTTC
TRBJ2-5	TRBD2	-	TRBV30	CAWSVSTSGLGTQYF	TGTGCCTGGAGTGTCTCTACTAGCGGCCTGGGGACCCAGTACTTC
TRBJ1-1	TRBD1	-	TRBV2	CASKDRTATEAFF	TGTGCCAGCAAGGACAGGACTGCTACTGAAGCTTTCTTT
TRBJ2-1	TRBD2	once	TRBV4-1	CASSQSQRELFHEQFF	TGCGCCAGCAGCCAATCCCAGCGGGAGCTTTTCCATGAGCAGTTCTTC
TRBJ1-1	-	few	TRBV5-8	CASSTAGRTNTEAFF	TGTGCCAGCAGCACTGCGGGACGGACGAACACTGAAGCTTTCTTT
TRBJ1-1	-	once	TRBV7-9	CASSLWESNTEAFF	TGTGCCAGCAGCTTATGGGAGTCGAACACTGAAGCTTTCTTT
TRBJ1-1	-	-	TRBV29-1	CSVEGTVIGAFF	TGCAGCGTTGAAGGGACAGTGATCGGGGCTTTCTTT
TRBJ1-3	TRBD1	-	TRBV28	CASSSGDRGRWSGNTIYF	TGTGCCAGCAGTTCTGGGGACAGGGGGCGTTGGTCTGGAAACACCATATATTTT
TRBJ1-4	-	-	TRBV5-4	CASSLGAAEKLFF	TGTGCCAGCAGCTTAGGGGCTGCTGAAAAACTGTTTTTT
TRBJ2-7	-	-	TRBV20-1	CSASSGSSYEQYF	TGCAGTGCTAGTTCCGGGAGCTCCTACGAGCAGTACTTC
TRBJ2-1	TRBD1	-	TRBV9	CASSVEGQGLNEQFF	TGTGCCAGCAGCGTAGAAGGACAGGGTCTGAATGAGCAGTTCTTC
TRBJ2-5	-	-	TRBV5-1	CASSFDQGNQETQYF	TGCGCCAGCAGCTTCGATCAGGGGAACCAAGAGACCCAGTACTTC
TRBJ2-3	TRBD2	once	TRBV6-5	CASSSLAGGGDTQYF	TGTGCCAGCAGTTCGCTAGCGGGGGGTGGGGATACGCAGTATTTT
TRBJ1-5	-	-	TRBV11-2	CASSFSGDSNQPQHF	TGTGCCAGCAGCTTCTCAGGCGATAGCAATCAGCCCCAGCATTTT
TRBJ1-1	-	-	TRBV6-2/TRBV6-3	CASSYVQGYTEAFF	TGTGCCAGCAGTTACGTTCAGGGTTACACTGAAGCTTTCTTT
TRBJ2-5	-	many	TRBV3-1/TRBV3-2	CASSQADFQETQYF	TGTGCCAGCAGCCAAGCTGACTTCCAAGAGACCCAGTACTTC
TRBJ2-2	-	-	TRBV5-4	CASSLGGVNTGELFF	TGTGCCAGCAGCTTGGGCGGGGTGAACACCGGGGAGCTGTTTTTT
TRBJ2-7	-	-	TRBV28	CASVSVSYEQYF	TGTGCCAGCGTTAGTGTATCCTACGAGCAGTACTTC
TRBJ1-3	-	-	TRBV18	CASSPSNIGGSGNTIYF	TGTGCCAGCTCACCATCAAATATCGGGGGCTCTGGAAACACCATATATTTT
TRBJ2-5	-	-	TRBV5-6	CASSLSRDTIQETQYF	TGTGCCAGCAGCTTGTCCCGGGACACTATCCAAGAGACCCAGTACTTC
TRBJ1-1	-	-	TRBV4-2	CASSQGPVGSPEAFF	TGTGCCAGCAGCCAGGGCCCCGTCGGATCCCCTGAAGCTTTCTTT
TRBJ2-7	TRBD2	-	TRBV9	CASSVGLAGGYEQYF	TGTGCCAGCAGCGTCGGACTAGCGGGGGGCTACGAGCAGTACTTC
TRBJ1-3	TRBD1	-	TRBV6-2/TRBV6-3	CASSRDRGSGNTIYF	TGTGCCAGCAGCCGGGACAGGGGGAGTGGAAACACCATATATTTT
TRBJ2-3	TRBD2	-	TRBV6-2/TRBV6-3	CASSPVTHLLSGGTDTQYF	TGTGCCAGCAGTCCGGTTACGCATCTCCTTAGCGGGGGCACAGATACGCAGTATTTT
TRBJ2-7	-	-	TRBV5-1	CASSLDRSWEQYF	TGCGCCAGCAGCTTGGACAGGTCGTGGGAGCAGTACTTC
TRBJ1-4	-	once	TRBV18	CASSFSANEKLFF	TGTGCCAGCTCCTTCAGTGCTAATGAAAAACTGTTTTTT
TRBJ1-6	-	-	TRBV19	CASSIVTGTNSPLHF	TGTGCCAGTAGTATAGTTACAGGGACTAATTCACCCCTCCACTTT
TRBJ1-2	-	-	TRBV30	CAWAGSYGYTF	TGTGCCTGGGCGGGGTCCTATGGCTACACCTTC
TRBJ1-3	-	-	TRBV30	CAWGGGAGNTIYF	TGTGCCTGGGGGGGAGGAGCTGGAAACACCATATATTTT
TRBJ1-1	-	-	TRBV25-1	CATGGVGTNTEAFF	TGTGCCACCGGGGGGGTAGGGACCAACACTGAAGCTTTCTTT
TRBJ1-4	-	-	TRBV19	CASSIMATGEKLFF	TGTGCCAGTAGTATAATGGCGACAGGTGAAAAACTGTTTTTT
TRBJ1-6	-	-	TRBV6-5	CASRLGQNNSPLHF	TGTGCCAGCAGGCTGGGACAAAATAATTCACCCCTCCACTTT
TRBJ1-2	-	once	TRBV7-3	CASSGARFHGYTF	TGTGCCAGCAGTGGGGCCCGGTTCCATGGCTACACCTTC
TRBJ1-2	TRBD1	-	TRBV3-1/TRBV3-2	CASSQRTGGRNGYTF	TGTGCCAGCAGCCAAAGGACAGGGGGCAGGAATGGCTACACCTTC
TRBJ2-3	TRBD2	-	TRBV6-2/TRBV6-3	CASSYRQTSGSFTDTQYF	TGTGCCAGCAGTTACCGTCAAACTAGCGGGAGTTTTACAGATACGCAGTATTTT